These 8 T cell receptor beta chains were all obtained from the same sample, sequenced in a study of human T cells and chemical hapten exposure. TCRdb independently ran MiXCR on the RACE reads; one entry per CDR3 protein. This sample has about 120,000 distinct CDR3 sequences, with about 13% found just once. Time point given: patch test 1, 2 weeks after DPC sensitization. Treatment indicated: therapeutic diphenylcyclopropenone sensitization with weekly scalp DPC. The sequencing used whole blood, collected in connection with sensitization to the hapten diphenylcyclopropenone (DPC). Every receptor here comes from a man aged 18 to 29 with alopecia areata. Some clones in this sample may be carry-over from other donors' samples.

This sequence joins TRBV10-3 and TRBJ1-3; 7 bases match TRBD1. Unmatched junction bases numbered 10, after V lost 8 bases and J lost 0 bases. This CDR3 has 16 amino acids. The germline V gene has CDR1 ENHRY and CDR2 SYGVKD. CDR3 protein: CAIGGGQPRSGNTIYF. CDR3 nucleotide sequence: TGTGCCATCGGGGGGGGACAGCCCCGCTCTGGAAACACCATATATTTT.

Many counts were recorded for this clonotype. CDR3 sequence (DNA): TGTGCCACGACCGACGGGAGGAGCTCTGGGGCCAACGTCCTGACTTTC. Its translation is CATTDGRSSGANVLTF. This chain connects TRBV10-3 to TRBJ2-6, with 7 bases lining up with TRBD2. Germline V CDR1 and CDR2: ENHRY, SYGVKD. V shed 10 bases and J 0 bases; nucleotides not matched to a gene: 9. This CDR3 region has 16 residues.

This clonotype was detected only a few times. The chain carries TRBV9 and TRBJ1-6; no definite D call. This CDR3 has 15 amino acids. From germline, CDR1 is SGDLS and CDR2 YYNGEE. Between the trimmed V and J ends, which lost 5 bases and 5 bases, there was a span of 14 bases. Written as DNA, the CDR3 is TGTGCCAGCAGAAGCTCGGACGGGAATAATTCACCCCTCCACTTT. Encoded protein: CASRSSDGNNSPLHF.

The chain combines TRBV7-9 with TRBJ2-5; no firm D call. CDR3 length: 14 amino acids. V was shortened by 5 bases and J by 1 base, with 11 bases between the two germline ends. In germline, CDR1 is SEHNR, CDR2 FQNEAQ (reference sequence). CDR3 sequence reads: CASSPVGGQETQYF. As DNA, the CDR3 is TGTGCCAGCAGCCCCGTGGGCGGCCAAGAGACCCAGTACTTC.

CDR3 sequence (DNA): TGTGCCAGCAGCCCCTGGCGCGGGGGGCCGGGAGATACGCAGTATTTT. Its translation: CASSPWRGGPGDTQYF. The V gene is TRBV11-2, the J gene TRBJ2-3; the match to TRBD2 covers 8 bases. This CDR3 comprises 16 residues. Trimming at V came to 5 bases and at J to 5 bases, leaving 12 bases not matched to a gene. Germline V lookup: CDR1 SGHAT, CDR2 FQNNGV.

This clonotype has only a few counts. The chain uses TRBV6-2 or TRBV6-3 and TRBJ2-1, with D maybe TRBD1 (7 bases). This CDR3 contains 16 residues. Trimming took 2 bases from V and 4 from J, leaving 15 bases between them. Germline values: CDR1 MNHEY, CDR2 SVGEGT. This CDR3 is CASSYRQGGPYNEQFF. CDR3 DNA: TGTGCCAGCAGTTACCGACAGGGAGGCCCTTACAATGAGCAGTTCTTC.

Here the CDR3 reads CASSLTGGVNEKLFF. As DNA, the CDR3 is TGTGCCAGCAGCTTAACGGGGGGAGTAAATGAAAAACTGTTTTTT. The rearrangement uses TRBV7-3 and TRBJ1-4; TRBD1 might be the D (5 bases). The CDR3 has 15 amino acids. The V gene lost 0 bases and the J gene lost 5 bases, with 10 bases spanning the gap. Germline assignment: CDR1 SGHTA and CDR2 FQGTGA.

This clonotype was recorded many times. The chain uses TRBV7-6 and TRBJ2-1; TRBD2 aligns across 12 bases. Germline CDR1 reads SGHVS; CDR2 reads FNYEAQ. Trimming at V came to 5 bases and at J to 3 bases, leaving 8 bases not matched to a gene. The CDR3 length is 17 residues. CDR3 DNA: TGTGCCAGCAGCCACCGACTAGCGGGGGCCCTCTACAATGAGCAGTTCTTC. Encoded protein: CASSHRLAGALYNEQFF.